These 10 T cell receptor beta chains originate from one sample sequenced in a study of T cells expressing NK-cell markers. TCRdb reanalyzed the 5' RACE reads and collapses them to one entry per CDR3 protein, without DNA. In all, the sample yields roughly 390,000 distinct CDR3 sequences. The specimen was blood T cells: a sorted CD56 or NKG2C T cell subset, CD4+ or CD8+ T cells, or bulk PBMC T cells (not recorded which). Every receptor here comes from a man between 18 and 69 years old in good health.

The V and J genes are TRBV14 and TRBJ2-7; checking the TCRdb D call of TRBD1 is not possible without DNA. There are 14 residues in the CDR3. Germline CDR1 and CDR2: SGHDN and FVKESK. The CDR3 loop reads CASSRTTGSYEQYF.

The genes are TRBV6-6 and TRBJ2-4. The CDR3 is 11 residues long. Germline V CDR1 and CDR2: MNHNY, SVGAGI (reference sequence). The chain's CDR3 is CASSFQNIQYF.

CDR3 sequence: CASSRSGLGGAANEQFF. The V call is TRBV9, the J call TRBJ2-1; TCRdb reports TRBD1, a call that lacks DNA to check it against. The CDR3 runs 17 residues. The germline V gene has CDR1 SGDLS and CDR2 YYNGEE.

The J gene is TRBJ1-1, the V gene TRBV6-5; checking the TCRdb D call of TRBD1 is not possible without DNA. This CDR3 spans 18 amino acids. Germline CDR1 reads MNHEY; CDR2 reads SVGAGI. CDR3 in amino acids: CASSYSKGGMRSGTEAFF.

The genes are TRBV7-9 and TRBJ2-3; TCRdb outputs TRBD1, but without DNA this stays unchecked. The CDR3 length is 16 residues. CDR1 is SEHNR and CDR2 is FQNEAQ in the germline V gene (reference sequence). CDR3 in amino acids: CASSPDKGTGWDTQYF.

The rearrangement uses TRBV20-1 and TRBJ2-2. Germline-derived CDR1 and CDR2 are DFQATT and SNEGSKA (reference sequence). This CDR3 comprises 13 residues. CDR3 protein: CSATRGVTGELFF.

The chain carries TRBV7-2 and TRBJ1-5; TCRdb designates TRBD1, a call that cannot be tested without DNA. CDR1 and CDR2 from the germline V gene are SGHTA and FQGNSA. The CDR3 contains 16 residues. This CDR3 reads CASSETGTDRNQPQHF.

This chain links TRBV15 with TRBJ1-2; the D gene TCRdb calls, TRBD1, cannot be checked with no DNA. The CDR3 runs to 19 residues. Per germline, CDR1 LNHNV and CDR2 YYDKDF (reference sequence). This CDR3 reads CATSRDGGDRGYLTYGYTF.

This chain joins TRBV5-5 and TRBJ2-4; TCRdb gives TRBD1 as the D gene, but with no DNA this cannot be confirmed. Germline values: CDR1 SGHKS, CDR2 YYEKEE (reference sequence). There are 15 residues in the CDR3. CDR3 in amino acids: CASSEGQGAKNIQYF. The whole variable domain, filled in from reference TRBV5-5 and TRBJ2-4, reads DAGVTQSPTHLIKTRGQQVTLRCSPISGHKSVSWYQQVLGQGPQFIFQYYEKEERGRGNFPDRFSARQFPNYSSELNVNALLLGDSALYLCASSEGQGAKNIQYFGAGTRLSVL.

J is TRBJ1-2 and V is TRBV4-2. In germline, CDR1 is LGHNA, CDR2 YNFKEQ. The CDR3 has 15 amino acids. The CDR3 loop reads CASSQAGYTHYGYTF.